These 16 T cell receptor beta chains share one sample of origin, sequenced in a study of somatic mutations in cytotoxic T cells in rheumatoid arthritis. TCRdb's table, derived via immunoSEQ multiplex PCR, lists solely in-frame clones and lacks some. Among about 10,000 clones listed, around 85% were seen once. Sequences were obtained from CD8+ T cells sorted from blood. Receptor source: a woman aged 45-60 years in good health.

This sequence joins TRBV19 and TRBJ2-7; the match to TRBD1 covers 7 bases. The V gene's germline CDR1 is LNHDA and CDR2 SQIVND (reference sequence). The CDR3 length is 14 residues. The V and J ends lost 5 bases and 6 bases, in that order; junction bases with no gene match: 10. CDR3 sequence: CASSYTGDGVEQYF. CDR3 DNA sequence: TGTGCCAGTAGTTACACAGGGGACGGGGTCGAGCAGTACTTC.

This chain uses TRBV5-6 with TRBJ2-3; D remains unclear. V was cut by 2 bases and J by 0 bases, with 7 bases left in between. The CDR3 has 14 amino acids. The germline V gene has CDR1 SGHDT and CDR2 YYEEEE. In DNA, the CDR3 is TGTGCCAGCAGCTTAGTGGCTAGCACAGATACGCAGTATTTT. It yields the protein CASSLVASTDTQYF.

This clone was seen more than once but under ten times. The V call is TRBV9, the J call TRBJ2-7, with a weak D call TRBD2 (6 bases). Trimming stripped 4 bases from V and 2 bases from J, with 16 bases between. The CDR3 spans 15 residues. Germline-derived CDR1 and CDR2 are SGDLS and YYNGEE. The CDR3 DNA follows: TGTGCCAGCAGCTCCGCGGGGACGGCCCCCTACGAGCAGTACTTC. This encodes CASSSAGTAPYEQYF.

The rearrangement uses TRBV28 and TRBJ2-7; TRBD1 is a possible D gene (6 bases). Trimming removed 4 bases from V and 0 bases from J, with 16 bases in between. The germline V gene has CDR1 MDHEN and CDR2 SYDVKM. This CDR3 has 16 residues. The CDR3: CASSYLTTGDSYEQYF. The CDR3 bases are TGTGCCAGCAGTTATCTTACGACAGGTGACTCCTACGAGCAGTACTTC.

V and J are TRBV4-2 and TRBJ2-1, with D possibly being TRBD1 (6 bases). The V and J ends lost 0 bases and 4 bases respectively, with 16 bases between them. Per the germline V gene, CDR1 is LGHNA and CDR2 is YNFKEQ. There are 17 residues in the CDR3. CDR3 nucleotide sequence: TGTGCCAGCAGCCAAGATCTGCCCAGGGGTTTATACAATGAGCAGTTCTTC. Translating gives CASSQDLPRGLYNEQFF.

The V gene is TRBV10-1, the J gene TRBJ2-5, with D perhaps TRBD1 (6 bases). The J call may not be correct, given that the DNA end is closer to TRBJ2-7. The CDR3 runs 15 residues. The V gene's germline CDR1 is WNHNN and CDR2 SYGVQD (reference sequence). The CDR3 region is CASSELQGVNYEQYF. CDR3 sequence (DNA): TGCGCCAGCAGTGAGCTACAGGGAGTTAACTACGAGCAGTACTTC.

The chain is built from TRBV13 and TRBJ2-5; D unresolved. The J call is in doubt because the DNA end fits TRBJ2-7 better. Germline loops: CDR1 PRHDT, CDR2 FYEKMQ (reference sequence). The CDR3 consists of 15 residues. CDR3 DNA sequence: TGTGCCAGCAGCTTCCTTAATTCCATTAACTACGAGCAGTACTTC. Its translation: CASSFLNSINYEQYF.

The gene calls are TRBV7-7 and TRBJ2-3, with 10 bases that match TRBD1. V lost 5 bases and J lost 1; bases outside the gene matches: 3. Germline V CDR1 and CDR2: SSHAT, FNYEAQ (reference sequence). CDR3 length equals 15 residues. The CDR3 nucleotides read TGTGCCAGCAGCCCCGGGACAGGGGGCACAGATACGCAGTATTTT. This sequence encodes CASSPGTGGTDTQYF.

This clone was detected only once. The chain is built from TRBV27 and TRBJ2-3; 11 bases align to TRBD2. The V gene end was trimmed by 7 bases and the J gene end by 3 bases; junction bases not matched to a gene: 3. The germline V gene has CDR1 MNHEY and CDR2 SMNVEV (reference sequence). The CDR3 consists of 14 residues. Written as DNA, the CDR3 is TGTGCCAGCAAAATAGCGGGAGGGACAGATACGCAGTATTTT. Translated: CASKIAGGTDTQYF.

The chain has TRBV29-1 and TRBJ2-3; maybe TRBD2 (6 bases). V lost 5 bases and J 5 bases, leaving 17 bases between the germline ends. The length of the CDR3 is 14 residues. Germline values: CDR1 SQVTM, CDR2 ANQGSEA. The chain's CDR3 is CSVIPPGEGDTQYF. The DNA for the CDR3 is TGCAGCGTTATTCCCCCGGGAGAGGGAGATACGCAGTATTTT.

This chain joins TRBV7-8 and TRBJ2-5; weak D call: TRBD1 (5 bases). The CDR3 sequence is 16 residues long. V dropped 1 base and J dropped 4 bases, with 16 bases sitting between them. The germline CDR1 and CDR2 sequences are SGHVS and FQNEAQ. The CDR3 region is CASSLVGVTISETQYF. Written as DNA, the CDR3 is TGTGCCAGCAGCTTAGTAGGGGTAACAATATCAGAGACCCAGTACTTC.

CDR3 residues: CASSLGGTGRNTEAFF. In DNA, the CDR3 is TGTGCCAGCAGCTTAGGGGGTACAGGGAGGAACACTGAAGCTTTCTTT. The chain combines TRBV7-9 with TRBJ1-1, with TRBD1 as a possible D gene (6 bases). The CDR3 sequence is 16 residues long. V dropped 1 base and J dropped 1 base, with 13 bases sitting between them. Germline CDR1 and CDR2: SEHNR and FQNEAQ (reference sequence).

The V call is TRBV14, the J call TRBJ1-5, with a possible D match to TRBD1 (6 bases). Germline V lookup: CDR1 SGHDN, CDR2 FVKESK. CDR3 length: 18 residues. Between the trimmed V and J ends, which lost 7 bases and 0 bases, there was a span of 22 bases. CDR3 residues: CASIQEGGQIISNQPQHF. The DNA of the CDR3 is TGTGCCAGCATTCAAGAAGGGGGACAAATCATTAGCAATCAGCCCCAGCATTTT.

The chain employs TRBV29-1 and TRBJ2-3; possibly TRBD2 for D (6 bases). Germline assignment: CDR1 SQVTM and CDR2 ANQGSEA. The V and J ends lost 8 bases and 2 bases respectively, with 14 bases between them. The CDR3 runs 13 residues. CDR3 amino acids: CSPRGTNTDTQYF. As DNA, the CDR3 is TGCAGCCCCCGGGGGACGAACACAGATACGCAGTATTTT.

The rearrangement links TRBV6-5 to TRBJ2-7, with D unresolved. From germline, CDR1 is MNHEY and CDR2 SVGAGI. Trimming shortened V by 2 bases and J by 0 bases, and 8 bases separated the two germline ends. This CDR3 is 14 amino acids long. CDR3 region: CASSYRVNSYEQYF. In DNA form, the CDR3 reads TGTGCCAGCAGTTACCGGGTCAACTCCTACGAGCAGTACTTC.

V gene TRBV6-1 combines with J gene TRBJ2-7; TRBD2 matches 7 bases. The V segment lost 4 bases and the J segment 1 base; nucleotides outside the gene matches: 7. The CDR3 runs to 15 residues. The V gene's germline CDR1 is MNHNS and CDR2 SASEGT. In DNA form, the CDR3 reads TGTGCCAGCAGTGCCGGTCTAGCGGAATCCTACGAGCAGTACTTC. This codes for CASSAGLAESYEQYF.